This TCR beta chain is drawn from a study of blood T cell repertoires in COVID-19. CDR1 is SEHNR, CDR2 FQNEAQ, per germline (reference sequence). V shed 0 bases and J shed 3 bases, with 18 bases lying between them. The CDR3 is 19 residues long. Here immunoSEQ multiplex PCR was the method, and the copy in TCRdb shows in-frame clones only, minus some. This table holds approximately 220,000 clones, 70% to 90% found once. Sequencing was carried out using PBMCs or T cells enriched from blood (not recorded which). The chain employs TRBV7-9 and TRBJ1-6, with a weak D call TRBD1 (6 bases). This TCR derives from a man under 40 who had recovered from COVID-19. As DNA, the CDR3 is TGTGCCAGCAGCTTAGCGTCTACGGACAGATTATACTATAATTCACCCCTCCACTTT. Translated: CASSLASTDRLYYNSPLHF.